This is a list of T cell receptor beta chains from one sample in a study of cytomegalovirus exposure and HLA in healthy donors. TCRdb keeps only in-frame clones here, not all; method: immunoSEQ multiplex PCR. Among about 210,000 clones listed, about 76% were seen once. Sequencing used PBMCs. Receptors were obtained from a male donor in good health and CMV-seropositive. Each CDR3 is given with its conserved first and last residue. A D gene is named only where the DNA matches it firmly. Clone size appears in some rows only: once, few, many, or a class for an expanded clone.

v_gene	abundance	d_gene	j_gene	CDR3aa	CDR3nt
TRBV28	NA	TRBD1	TRBJ1-2	CASRVAGQGKGGYTF	TGTGCCAGCAGGGTTGCGGGACAGGGAAAAGGTGGCTACACCTTC
TRBV10-3	few	TRBD1	TRBJ2-7	CASEDRNNTYEQYF	TGTGCCTCTGAGGACAGGAACAATACCTACGAGCAGTACTTC
TRBV7-2	NA	TRBD1	TRBJ2-2	CASSESDRAGSGELFF	TGTGCCAGCAGCGAATCGGACAGGGCCGGTTCCGGGGAGCTGTTTTTT
TRBV5-1	NA	TRBD1	TRBJ2-7	CASRNGQGGYEQYF	TGCGCCAGCAGAAATGGACAGGGTGGATACGAGCAGTACTTC
TRBV5-1	once	TRBD2	TRBJ2-1	CASSQGLASRSDEQFF	TGCGCCAGCAGCCAGGGACTAGCTTCTCGGTCGGATGAGCAGTTCTTC
TRBV19	NA	TRBD1	TRBJ1-2	CASSGRDRVYGYTF	TGTGCCAGTAGTGGCCGGGACAGAGTCTATGGCTACACCTTC
TRBV7-6	NA	NA	TRBJ1-5	CASSLKPGGNQPQHF	TGTGCCAGCAGCTTAAAACCGGGGGGGAATCAGCCCCAGCATTTT
TRBV4-2	NA	NA	TRBJ2-3	CASSQDPAGGTDTQYF	TGTGCCAGCAGCCAAGATCCAGCGGGTGGCACAGATACGCAGTATTTT
TRBV5-1	NA	TRBD1	TRBJ2-2	CASSFFPAGGVNPGELFF	TGCGCCAGCAGCTTCTTTCCCGCAGGGGGCGTAAATCCCGGGGAGCTGTTTTTT
TRBV9	NA	TRBD1	TRBJ2-7	CASSARDSSYEQYF	TGTGCCAGCAGCGCGAGGGACAGCTCCTACGAGCAGTACTTC
TRBV7-2	NA	TRBD2	TRBJ2-5	CASRPMPGGRETQYF	TGTGCCAGCAGACCTATGCCGGGGGGGCGGGAGACCCAGTACTTC
TRBV5-4	NA	TRBD2	TRBJ2-1	CASSLAAGGSYNEQFF	TGTGCCAGCAGCTTGGCCGCGGGGGGGAGTTACAATGAGCAGTTCTTC